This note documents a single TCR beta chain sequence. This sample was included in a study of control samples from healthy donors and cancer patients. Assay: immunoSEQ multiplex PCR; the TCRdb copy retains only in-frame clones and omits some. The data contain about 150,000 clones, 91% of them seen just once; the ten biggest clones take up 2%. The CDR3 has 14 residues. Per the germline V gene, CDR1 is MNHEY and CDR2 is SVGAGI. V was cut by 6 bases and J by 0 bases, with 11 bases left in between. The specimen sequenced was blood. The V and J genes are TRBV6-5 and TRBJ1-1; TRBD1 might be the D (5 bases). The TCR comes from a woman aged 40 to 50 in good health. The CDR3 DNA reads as TGTGCCAGCAGCGCAGGGTTGATGAACACTGAAGCTTTCTTT. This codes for CASSAGLMNTEAFF.